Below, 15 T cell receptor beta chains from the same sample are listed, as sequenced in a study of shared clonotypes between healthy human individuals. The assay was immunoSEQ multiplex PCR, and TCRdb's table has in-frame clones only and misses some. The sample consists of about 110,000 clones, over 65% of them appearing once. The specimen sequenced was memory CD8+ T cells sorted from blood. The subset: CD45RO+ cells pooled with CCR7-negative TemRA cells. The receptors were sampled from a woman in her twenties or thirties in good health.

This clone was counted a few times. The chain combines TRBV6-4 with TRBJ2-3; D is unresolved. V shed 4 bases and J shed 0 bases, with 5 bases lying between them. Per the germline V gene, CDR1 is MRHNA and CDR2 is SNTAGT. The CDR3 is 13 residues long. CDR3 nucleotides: TGTGCCAGCAGTGGGGCTAGCACAGATACGCAGTATTTT. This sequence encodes CASSGASTDTQYF.

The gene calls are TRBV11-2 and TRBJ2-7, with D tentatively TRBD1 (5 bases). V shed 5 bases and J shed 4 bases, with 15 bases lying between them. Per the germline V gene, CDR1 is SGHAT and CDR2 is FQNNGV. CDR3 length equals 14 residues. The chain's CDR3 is CASSPPGRPYEQYF. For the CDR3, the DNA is TGTGCCAGCAGCCCCCCAGGGCGACCTTACGAGCAGTACTTC.

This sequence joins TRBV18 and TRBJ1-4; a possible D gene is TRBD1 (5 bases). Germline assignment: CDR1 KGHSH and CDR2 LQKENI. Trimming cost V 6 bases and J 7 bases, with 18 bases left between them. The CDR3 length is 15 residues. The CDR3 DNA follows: TGTGCCAGCTCGCACCCCGCGGGGCGGGCTGAAAAACTGTTTTTT. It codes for CASSHPAGRAEKLFF.

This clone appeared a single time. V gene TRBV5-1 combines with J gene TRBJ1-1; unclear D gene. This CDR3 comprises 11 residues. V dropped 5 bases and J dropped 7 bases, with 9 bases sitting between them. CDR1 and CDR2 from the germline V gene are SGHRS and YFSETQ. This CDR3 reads CASRARGEAFF. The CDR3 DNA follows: TGCGCCAGCAGGGCGCGTGGTGAAGCTTTCTTT.

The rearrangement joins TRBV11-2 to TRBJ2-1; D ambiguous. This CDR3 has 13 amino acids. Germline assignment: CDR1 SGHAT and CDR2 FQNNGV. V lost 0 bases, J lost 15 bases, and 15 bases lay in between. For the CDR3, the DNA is TGTGCCAGCAGCTTAGAAAACATGGGATCGCGGTTCTTC. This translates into CASSLENMGSRFF.

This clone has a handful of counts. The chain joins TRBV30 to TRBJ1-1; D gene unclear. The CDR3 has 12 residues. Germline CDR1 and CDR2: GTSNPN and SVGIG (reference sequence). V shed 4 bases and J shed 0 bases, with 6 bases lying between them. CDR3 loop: CAWKRMNTEAFF. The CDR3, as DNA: TGTGCCTGGAAAAGAATGAACACTGAAGCTTTCTTT.

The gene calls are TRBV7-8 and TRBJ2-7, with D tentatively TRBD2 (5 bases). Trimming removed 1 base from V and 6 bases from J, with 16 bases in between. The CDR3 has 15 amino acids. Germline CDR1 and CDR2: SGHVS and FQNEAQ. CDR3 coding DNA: TGTGCCAGCAGCTTAGTCGCGGACTCCCCCACCGAGCAGTACTTC. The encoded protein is CASSLVADSPTEQYF.

CDR3 sequence reads: CASSPDRADNEKLFF. The CDR3 nucleotides are TGTGCCAGCAGCCCAGACCGGGCCGATAATGAAAAACTGTTTTTT. The rearrangement links TRBV7-9 to TRBJ1-4; D is unresolved. Germline V CDR1 and CDR2: SEHNR, FQNEAQ (reference sequence). Trimming removed 5 bases from V and 4 bases from J, with 14 bases in between. The CDR3 extends over 15 amino acids.

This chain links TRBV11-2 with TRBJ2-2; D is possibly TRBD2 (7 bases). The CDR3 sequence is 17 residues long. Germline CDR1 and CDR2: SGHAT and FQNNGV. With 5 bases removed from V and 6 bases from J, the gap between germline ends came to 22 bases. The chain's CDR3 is CASSPAGGLVGSGELFF. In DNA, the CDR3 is TGTGCCAGCAGCCCAGCCGGGGGGCTGGTTGGATCCGGGGAGCTGTTTTTT.

Here the CDR3 reads CASSRGYYSNQPQHF. CDR3 nucleotides: TGTGCCAGCAGCCGTGGCTACTATAGCAATCAGCCCCAGCATTTT. This sequence joins TRBV21-1 and TRBJ1-5. TRBV21-1 is an annotated pseudogene. This CDR3 comprises 15 residues.

In DNA, the CDR3 is TGTGCCAGCAGCCCCGGGGCCGGCAGCTACAATGAGCAGTTCTTC. Its protein is CASSPGAGSYNEQFF. This sequence joins TRBV6-4 and TRBJ2-1; D tentatively fits TRBD1 or TRBD2 (5 bases each). The CDR3 has 15 residues. With 6 bases removed from V and 3 bases from J, the gap between germline ends came to 15 bases. In germline, CDR1 is MRHNA, CDR2 SNTAGT.

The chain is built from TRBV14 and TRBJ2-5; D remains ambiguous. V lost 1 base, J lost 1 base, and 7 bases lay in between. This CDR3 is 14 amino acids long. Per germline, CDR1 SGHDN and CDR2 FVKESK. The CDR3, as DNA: TGTGCCAGCAGCCAAGGGAACCTCCAAGAGACCCAGTACTTC. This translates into CASSQGNLQETQYF. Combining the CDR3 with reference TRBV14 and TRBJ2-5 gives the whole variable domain EAGVTQFPSHSVIEKGQTVTLRCDPISGHDNLYWYRRVMGKEIKFLLHFVKESKQDESGMPNNRFLAERTGGTYSTLKVQPAELEDSGVYFCASSQGNLQETQYFGPGTRLLVL.

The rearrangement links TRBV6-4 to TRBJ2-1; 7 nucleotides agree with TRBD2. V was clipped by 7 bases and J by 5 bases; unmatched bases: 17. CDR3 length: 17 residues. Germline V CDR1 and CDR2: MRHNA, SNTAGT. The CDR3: CASTDGFRLAADNEQFF. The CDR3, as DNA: TGTGCCAGCACTGATGGGTTTAGGCTAGCGGCCGACAATGAGCAGTTCTTC.

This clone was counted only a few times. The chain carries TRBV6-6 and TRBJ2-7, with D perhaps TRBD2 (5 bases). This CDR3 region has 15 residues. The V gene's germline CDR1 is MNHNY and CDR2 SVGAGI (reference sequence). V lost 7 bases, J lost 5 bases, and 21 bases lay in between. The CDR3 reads CASKKTVLGRDEQYF. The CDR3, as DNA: TGTGCCAGCAAAAAGACCGTCCTAGGGCGGGACGAGCAGTACTTC.

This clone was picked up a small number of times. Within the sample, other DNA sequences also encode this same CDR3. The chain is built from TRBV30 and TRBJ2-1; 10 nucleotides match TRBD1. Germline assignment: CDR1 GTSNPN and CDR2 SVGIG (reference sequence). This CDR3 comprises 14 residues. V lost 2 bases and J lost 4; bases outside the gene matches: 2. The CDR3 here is CAWSWDRGYNEQFF. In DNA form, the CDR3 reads TGTGCCTGGAGTTGGGACAGGGGATACAATGAGCAGTTCTTC.